What follows is one TCR beta chain and its context. Method: immunoSEQ multiplex PCR; TCRdb's copy keeps in-frame clones and lacks some. This sample has 400,000 to 450,000 clones, with about 89% found just once. This entry is derived from a study of blood T cell repertoires in COVID-19. Overall study context: PBMCs, B-cell-depleted T cells, or T cells were the source of the cDNA or gDNA that made up the material.

The CDR3 loop spans 14 amino acids. The ends were cut back, 3 bases at V and 8 bases at J, with 17 bases in the middle. Per the germline V gene, CDR1 is SGHRS and CDR2 is YFSETQ. This clonotype was obtained from a woman between 35 and 50 years old with COVID-19, enrolled during active disease. The sequenced sample consisted of peripheral blood. The chain uses TRBV5-1 and TRBJ1-2; D is uncertain. This chain's CDR3 is CASSSSPGMRGYTF. CDR3 DNA: TGCGCCAGCAGCTCCTCACCGGGTATGCGGGGCTACACCTTC. Based on the CDR3 plus reference TRBV5-1 and TRBJ1-2, the full variable domain is KAGVTQTPRYLIKTRGQQVTLSCSPISGHRSVSWYQQTPGQGLQFLFEYFSETQRNKGNFPGRFSGRQFSNSRSEMNVSTLELGDSALYLCASSSSPGMRGYTFGSGTRLTVV.